The sequence of this TCR beta chain was determined in a study of shared clonotypes between healthy human individuals. The study, taken as a whole, reports: Sequencing of the sorted subsets was shown by rarefaction to be incomplete despite large depth.

Note on this clone: Its antigen is not identified.

Repertoires were generated with immunoSEQ multiplex PCR, while TCRdb's copy carries only in-frame clones and drops some. The sample lists approximately 110,000 clones, less than 80% occurring once. This CDR3 is 14 amino acids long. The V gene lost 7 bases and the J gene lost 4 bases, with 13 bases spanning the gap. CD45RO+ cells went into CD8 memory alongside CCR7-negative CD45RA+ TemRA cells. The chain employs TRBV23-1 and TRBJ1-4; D is undetermined. TRBV23-1 is an ORF for which the function is uncertain. The receptor was derived from a woman aged 30 to 39 in good health. The source material was memory CD8+ T cells sorted from blood. The subset denotes: CD45RO+ cells pooled with CCR7-negative TemRA cells. CDR3: CASTPGALNEKLFF. In DNA, the CDR3 is TGCGCCAGCACCCCCGGAGCCCTTAATGAAAAACTGTTTTTT.